This T cell receptor (beta chain) was captured by sequencing in a study of neoadjuvant anti-PD-1 for oral cavity cancer. Study-level findings and limits: Each response group had just a few patients in TCR analyses. After neoadjuvant nivolumab, PBMC T cell clonality was significantly higher in non-responders than responders.

Produced via immunoSEQ multiplex PCR; TCRdb's table is partial and in-frame only. The sample yields under 85,000 clones, approximately 84% seen once. Patients had newly diagnosed, untreated stage II-IVA oral cavity squamous cell carcinoma. These oral cavity squamous cell carcinomas were HPV-negative and locally advanced. As regards this clone: What it recognizes is unknown.

The specimen comprised PBMCs, sampled before nivolumab (anti-PD-1) treatment. This receptor was identified in a person between 40 and 79 years old with oral cavity squamous cell carcinoma.

Here the CDR3 DNA reads TGTGCCATCGGGGGAGCCTACGAGCAGTACTTC. This codes for CAIGGAYEQYF. The chain recombines TRBV10-3 with TRBJ2-7, with D perhaps assigned TRBD1 or TRBD2 (5 bases each). This CDR3 is 11 amino acids long. Germline lookup yields CDR1 ENHRY and CDR2 SYGVKD. Trimming removed 8 bases at V and 2 bases at J, with 7 bases between.